This T cell receptor (beta chain) was sequenced in a study of T-cell memory formation after mild COVID-19. Comments on this clonotype: Its target is unknown.

Study-level points and caveats: Clones that contracted clustered mainly in CM and EM if CD4+ and in EMRA if CD8+. The study found balanced CD4/CD8 in clones contracting day 15 to 85 and a CD4+ lean in later expanders.

V was pared by 2 bases and J by 7 bases, with 12 bases between. Germline loops: CDR1 SGHRS, CDR2 YFSETQ. The CDR3 has 14 residues. Researchers used 5'RACE with constant-segment primers to make TCR alpha and TCR beta cDNA libraries that carry sample barcodes and UMIs. TCRdb used MiXCR to reprocess the 5' RACE reads, holding one entry per CDR3 protein. The sample consists of approximately 60,000 distinct CDR3 sequences, over 7.5% of them appearing once. Sample: PBMCs or a T cell subset sorted from them (not recorded which). This TCR was sampled from a young man who had mild COVID-19 (a few samples of this study predate the infection). Cell type and time point are not known. The chain employs TRBV5-1 and TRBJ2-2; D unclear. CDR3: CASSFSRQDGELFF. The CDR3 DNA follows: TGCGCCAGCAGCTTTTCACGGCAAGACGGGGAGCTGTTTTTT.